This T cell receptor (beta chain) was sequenced for a study of blood T cell repertoires in COVID-19. Study overall: Acute-phase and convalescent COVID-19 samples originated in the United States, Italy and Spain. From T cells, B-cell-depleted T cells, or PBMCs came the material, which was cDNA or gDNA.

Recovery meant two consecutive negative NP/OP PCR tests, professional clearance, or resolved symptoms. Assay: immunoSEQ multiplex PCR; the TCRdb copy retains only in-frame clones and omits some. The sample has more than 110,000 clones, 75% to 80% seen once. The sequencing input was PBMCs or T cells enriched from blood (not recorded which). This clonotype was sampled from a woman aged 50 to 60 who had recovered from COVID-19.

The CDR3 nucleotides are TGTGCCAGCACCCTCTTGGGGCTAGGGGATGAGCAGTTCTTC. Amino acid sequence: CASTLLGLGDEQFF. V and J are TRBV6-5 and TRBJ2-1, with TRBD1 as a possible D gene (5 bases). Looked up from germline, CDR1 is MNHEY and CDR2 is SVGAGI. The length of the CDR3 is 14 residues. The V end was cut by 7 bases, the J end by 8 bases, with 18 bases between.